The source of this TCR beta chain is a study of T cell responses to AZD1222 COVID-19 vaccine (dated by TCRdb to about 2021). Study-wide context: A total of more than 230 trial participants underwent TCR sequencing, of whom about 210 received two doses of AZD1222 and around 26 received two doses of the MenACWY control vaccine. Trial participants were enrolled by age into 18-55, 56-69 and 70-plus year subgroups, with roughly 150, 30 and 60 TCR-sequenced participants respectively.

From the cysteine up to the phenylalanine, the CDR3 has a length of 17 residues. Left in the record is the CDR3 DNA by itself, 51 bases read in frame from the first base. V is cut back by 4 bases and J by 2 bases, with 3 bases in the junction unmatched. CDR1 and CDR2, looked up from the germline V gene, are MNHNS and SASEGT. According to the study, the label for this sample's time point signals: about 28 days (+/-7) after the second vaccine dose. Because spike-specific TCR depth and breadth did not differ between the two schedules, AZD1222 recipients who got a second dose at roughly 4 weeks were pooled with those who got a second dose at roughly 12 weeks. Samples from vaccinated people were obtained from the UK trials COV001 and COV002, which included a single-blind randomized controlled phase 2/3 trial of AZD1222 (ChAdOx1 nCoV-19) in healthy adults. For TCRbeta chain sequencing, PBMC samples were collected from trial participants at day 0 and at day 28 after the second dose.

Comments on this clone: Its antigen target is currently unknown. Base qualities are not at hand, and no much larger clone is one base apart.

The study at large found these results: Participants were mostly white British and included more females than males, and it was suggested by the authors that clonal diversity may have been underestimated. Because no day 14 peak-response samples were available, repertoires were characterized only after the peak T cell response. A significant rise in spike-specific TCR breadth and depth was observed after two AZD1222 doses relative to day 0 and relative to MenACWY recipients. Only five or six AZD1222 recipients were SARS-CoV-2 seropositive at baseline, limiting conclusions about previously exposed vaccinees. Reportedly, almost half of the unique spike-specific TCRs recognized epitopes lying outside the regions that are mutated in the B.1.351 and B.1.1.7 variants. In the small 56-69-year group, the increase in depth fell short of significance, most likely because of low power. Vaccine-associated CD4 TCRs spanned the whole spike protein, with dominant responses in regions 160-218 and 743-854.

The CDR3 regions of human TCRbeta chains were analyzed by immunosequencing. As for how the authors treated the data: Repertoire TCRs were matched against a reference library of SARS-CoV-2-specific TCRs generated with the MIRA antigen-specificity platform. Breadth was defined as the fraction of unique TCRs that were SARS-CoV-2-associated, and depth was defined as the fraction of total T cells that were SARS-CoV-2-associated. Using the MIRA data, every spike-specific TCR was mapped to the spike region that the TCR reacted to and assigned to either a CD4 or a CD8 class. Log10-transformed breadth and depth values were compared by one-way ANOVA with Sidak's multiple comparisons tests. In TCRdb, the immuneACCESS table is reduced to in-frame sequences with V and J assigned. These tables do not hold every clone; where another copy was compared, an unresolved V gene accounts for under half, and the others remain unexplained. The V and J calls and clone size come from that table; D and trimming were worked out from the DNA. The sample table holds roughly 86,000 clones, of which 85% were seen once. Of the sample, around 5% is held by the ten largest clones.

This clonotype was sampled from an adult who received the AZD1222 COVID-19 vaccine. Here the chain combines TRBV6-1 and TRBJ2-1, with 15 bases aligning to TRBD2. The source material was peripheral blood, sampled 28 days after the second AZD1222 dose. The CDR3 protein sequence reads: CASSAGTSGRTYNEQFF. At the DNA level, the sequence is TGTGCCAGCAGTGCCGGGACTAGCGGGAGGACCTACAATGAGCAGTTCTTC.